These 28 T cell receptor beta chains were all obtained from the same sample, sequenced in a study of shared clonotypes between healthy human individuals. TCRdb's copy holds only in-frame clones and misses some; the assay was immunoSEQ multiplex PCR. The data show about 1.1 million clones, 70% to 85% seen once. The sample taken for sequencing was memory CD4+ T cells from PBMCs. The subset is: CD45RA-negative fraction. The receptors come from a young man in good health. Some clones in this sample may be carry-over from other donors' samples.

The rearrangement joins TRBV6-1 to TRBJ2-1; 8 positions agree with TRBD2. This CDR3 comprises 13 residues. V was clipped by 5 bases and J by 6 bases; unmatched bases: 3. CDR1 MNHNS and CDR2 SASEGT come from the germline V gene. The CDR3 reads CASSPGGGNEQFF. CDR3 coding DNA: TGTGCCAGCAGTCCCGGGGGGGGCAATGAGCAGTTCTTC.

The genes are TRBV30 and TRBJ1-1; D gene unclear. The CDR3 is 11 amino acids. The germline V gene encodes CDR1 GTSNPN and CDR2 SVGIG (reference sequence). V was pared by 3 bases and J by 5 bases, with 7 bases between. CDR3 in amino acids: CAWSFFTEAFF. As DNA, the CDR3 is TGTGCCTGGAGCTTCTTTACTGAAGCTTTCTTT.

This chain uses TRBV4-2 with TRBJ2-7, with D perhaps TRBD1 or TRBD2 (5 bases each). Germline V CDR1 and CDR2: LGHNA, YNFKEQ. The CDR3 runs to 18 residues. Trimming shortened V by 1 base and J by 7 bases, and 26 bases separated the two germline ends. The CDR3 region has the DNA TGTGCCAGCAGCCAAGTGGGGCGCGTCTCTATGGGGGACCTAGAGCAGTACTTC. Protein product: CASSQVGRVSMGDLEQYF.

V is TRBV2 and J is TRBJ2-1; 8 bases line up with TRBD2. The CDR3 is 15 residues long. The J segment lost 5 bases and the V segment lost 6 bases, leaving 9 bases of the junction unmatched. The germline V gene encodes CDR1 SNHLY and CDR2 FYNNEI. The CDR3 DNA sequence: TGTGCCAGCAGGGGCCGGACTAGCCCGCACAATGAGCAGTTCTTC. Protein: CASRGRTSPHNEQFF.

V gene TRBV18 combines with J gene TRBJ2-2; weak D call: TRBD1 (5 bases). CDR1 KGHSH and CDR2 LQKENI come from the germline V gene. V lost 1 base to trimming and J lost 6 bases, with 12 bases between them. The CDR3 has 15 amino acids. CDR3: CASSPQSQGAGELFF. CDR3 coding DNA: TGTGCCAGCTCACCACAATCCCAGGGCGCCGGGGAGCTGTTTTTT.

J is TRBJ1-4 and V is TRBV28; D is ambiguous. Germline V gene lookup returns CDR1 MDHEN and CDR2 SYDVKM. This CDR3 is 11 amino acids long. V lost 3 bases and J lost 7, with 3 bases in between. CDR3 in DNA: TGTGCCAGCAGTTTCTTTGAAAAACTGTTTTTT. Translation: CASSFFEKLFF. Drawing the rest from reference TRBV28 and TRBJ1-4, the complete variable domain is DVKVTQSSRYLVKRTGEKVFLECVQDMDHENMFWYRQDPGLGLRLIYFSYDVKMKEKGDIPEGYSVSREKKERFSLILESASTNQTSMYLCASSFFEKLFFGSGTQLSVL.

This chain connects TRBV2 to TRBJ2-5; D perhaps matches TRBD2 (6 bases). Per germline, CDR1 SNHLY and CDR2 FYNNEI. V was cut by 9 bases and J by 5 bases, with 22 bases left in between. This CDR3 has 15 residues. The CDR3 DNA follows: TGTGCCAGAGGTATTTGGAGGCTAGCGAAGGAGACCCAGTACTTC. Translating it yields CARGIWRLAKETQYF.

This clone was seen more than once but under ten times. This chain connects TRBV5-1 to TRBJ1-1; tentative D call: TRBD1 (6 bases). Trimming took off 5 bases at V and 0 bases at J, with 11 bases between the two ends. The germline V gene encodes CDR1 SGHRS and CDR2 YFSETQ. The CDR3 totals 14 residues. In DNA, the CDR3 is TGCGCCAGCAGGATTACAGGGATGAACACTGAAGCTTTCTTT. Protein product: CASRITGMNTEAFF.

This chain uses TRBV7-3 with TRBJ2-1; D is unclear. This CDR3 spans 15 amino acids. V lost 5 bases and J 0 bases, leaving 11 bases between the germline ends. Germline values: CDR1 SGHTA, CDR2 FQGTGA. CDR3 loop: CASSTTGSSYNEQFF. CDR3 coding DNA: TGTGCCAGCAGCACTACCGGGTCCTCCTACAATGAGCAGTTCTTC.

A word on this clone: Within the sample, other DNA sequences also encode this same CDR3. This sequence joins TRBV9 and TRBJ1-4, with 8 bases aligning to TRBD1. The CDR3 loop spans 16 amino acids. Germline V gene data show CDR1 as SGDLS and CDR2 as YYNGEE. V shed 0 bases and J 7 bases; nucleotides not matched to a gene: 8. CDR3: CASSVAAGQGGEKLFF. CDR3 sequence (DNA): TGTGCCAGCAGCGTAGCTGCCGGACAGGGAGGTGAAAAACTGTTTTTT.

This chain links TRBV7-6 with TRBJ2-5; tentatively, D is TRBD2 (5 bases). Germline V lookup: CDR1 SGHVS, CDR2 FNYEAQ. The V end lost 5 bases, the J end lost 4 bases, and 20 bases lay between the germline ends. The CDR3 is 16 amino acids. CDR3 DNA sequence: TGTGCCAGCAGCCGGAGGACGAGCTCCAAGGCAGAGACCCAGTACTTC. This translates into CASSRRTSSKAETQYF.

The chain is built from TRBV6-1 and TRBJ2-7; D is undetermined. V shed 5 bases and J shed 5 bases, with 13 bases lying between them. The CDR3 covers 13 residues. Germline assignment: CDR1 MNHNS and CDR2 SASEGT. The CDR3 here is CASSLEGLDEQYF. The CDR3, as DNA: TGTGCCAGCAGTTTGGAAGGGCTCGACGAGCAGTACTTC.

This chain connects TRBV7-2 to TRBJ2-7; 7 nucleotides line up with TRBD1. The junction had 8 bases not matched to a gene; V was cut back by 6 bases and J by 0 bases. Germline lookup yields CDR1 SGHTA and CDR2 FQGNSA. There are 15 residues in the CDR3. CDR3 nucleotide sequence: TGTGCCAGCAGGCCGGGACAGTCCTTCTCCTACGAGCAGTACTTC. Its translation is CASRPGQSFSYEQYF.

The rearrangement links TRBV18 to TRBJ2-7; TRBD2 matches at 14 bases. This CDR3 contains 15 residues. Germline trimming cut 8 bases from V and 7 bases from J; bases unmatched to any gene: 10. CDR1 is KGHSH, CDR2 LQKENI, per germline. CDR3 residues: CASHGGLAGAGEQYF. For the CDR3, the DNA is TGTGCCAGCCACGGGGGACTAGCGGGAGCGGGAGAGCAGTACTTC.

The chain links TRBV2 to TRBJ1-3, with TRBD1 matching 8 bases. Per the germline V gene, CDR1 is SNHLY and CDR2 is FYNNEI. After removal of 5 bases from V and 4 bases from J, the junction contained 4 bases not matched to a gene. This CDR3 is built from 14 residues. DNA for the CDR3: TGTGCCAGCAGTTTTTGGACAGGGGGAAACACCATATATTTT. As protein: CASSFWTGGNTIYF.

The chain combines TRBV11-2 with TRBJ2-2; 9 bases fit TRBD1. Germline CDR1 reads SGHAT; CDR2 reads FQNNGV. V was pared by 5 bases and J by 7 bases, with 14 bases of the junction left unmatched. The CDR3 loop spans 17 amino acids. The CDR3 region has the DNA TGTGCCAGCAGCCGCAGGGACAGGGTAGAGGGGAGCGGGGAGCTGTTTTTT. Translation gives CASSRRDRVEGSGELFF.

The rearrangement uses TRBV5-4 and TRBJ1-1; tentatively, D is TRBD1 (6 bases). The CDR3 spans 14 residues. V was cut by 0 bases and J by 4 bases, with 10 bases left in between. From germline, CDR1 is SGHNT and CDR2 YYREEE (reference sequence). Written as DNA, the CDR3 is TGTGCCAGCAGCTTGGGGTCACAGGGCACTGAAGCTTTCTTT. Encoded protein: CASSLGSQGTEAFF. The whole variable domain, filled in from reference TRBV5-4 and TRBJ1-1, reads ETGVTQSPTHLIKTRGQQVTLRCSSQSGHNTVSWYQQALGQGPQFIFQYYREEENGRGNFPPRFSGLQFPNYSSELNVNALELDDSALYLCASSLGSQGTEAFFGQGTRLTVV.

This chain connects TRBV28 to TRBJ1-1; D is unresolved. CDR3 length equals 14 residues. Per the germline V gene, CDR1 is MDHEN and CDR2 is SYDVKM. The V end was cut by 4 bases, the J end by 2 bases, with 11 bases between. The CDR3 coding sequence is TGTGCCAGCAGTTCCCCCCAAGTCAACACTGAAGCTTTCTTT. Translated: CASSSPQVNTEAFF.

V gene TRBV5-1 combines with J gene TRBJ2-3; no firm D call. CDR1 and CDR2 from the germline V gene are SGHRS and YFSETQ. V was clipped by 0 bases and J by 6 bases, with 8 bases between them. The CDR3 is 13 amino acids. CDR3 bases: TGCGCCAGCAGCTTGGGGACGTGGGATACGCAGTATTTT. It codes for CASSLGTWDTQYF.

The CDR3 spells CASSLLSPRPDTQYF. CDR3 sequence (DNA): TGCGCCAGCAGCTTGCTGTCCCCAAGGCCAGATACGCAGTATTTT. V gene TRBV5-1 combines with J gene TRBJ2-3; D not certain. The CDR3 loop spans 15 amino acids. Germline V lookup: CDR1 SGHRS, CDR2 YFSETQ. V lost 1 base and J lost 4, with 13 bases in between.

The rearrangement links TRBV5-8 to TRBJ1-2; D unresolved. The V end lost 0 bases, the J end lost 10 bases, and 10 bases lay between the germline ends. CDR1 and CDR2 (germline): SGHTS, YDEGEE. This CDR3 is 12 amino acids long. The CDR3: CASSLGTGDYTF. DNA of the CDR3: TGTGCCAGCAGCTTGGGGACCGGCGACTACACCTTC.

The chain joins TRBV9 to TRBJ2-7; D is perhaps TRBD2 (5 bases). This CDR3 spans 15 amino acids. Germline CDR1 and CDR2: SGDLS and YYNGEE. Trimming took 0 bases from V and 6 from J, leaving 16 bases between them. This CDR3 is CASSVEFLASSEQYF. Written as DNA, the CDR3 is TGTGCCAGCAGCGTAGAGTTCTTAGCGTCGTCCGAGCAGTACTTC.

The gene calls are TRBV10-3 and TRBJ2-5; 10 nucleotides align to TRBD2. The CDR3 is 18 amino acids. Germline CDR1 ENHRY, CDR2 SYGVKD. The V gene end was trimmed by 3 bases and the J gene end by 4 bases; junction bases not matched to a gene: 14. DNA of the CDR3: TGTGCCATCAGTGAAGGGGGCCGGGCTAGCGGGAGTGTAGAGACCCAGTACTTC. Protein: CAISEGGRASGSVETQYF.

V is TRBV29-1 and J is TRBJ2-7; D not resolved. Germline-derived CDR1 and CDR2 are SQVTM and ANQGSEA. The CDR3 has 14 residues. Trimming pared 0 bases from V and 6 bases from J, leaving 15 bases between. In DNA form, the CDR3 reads TGCAGCGTTGAAGATGTAGGTCTAGTCGGCGAGCAGTACTTC. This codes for CSVEDVGLVGEQYF.

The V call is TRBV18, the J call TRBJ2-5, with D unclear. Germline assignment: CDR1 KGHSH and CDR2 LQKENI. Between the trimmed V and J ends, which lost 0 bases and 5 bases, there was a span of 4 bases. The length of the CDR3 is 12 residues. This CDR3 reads CASSPPMETQYF. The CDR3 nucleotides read TGTGCCAGCTCACCACCGATGGAGACCCAGTACTTC.

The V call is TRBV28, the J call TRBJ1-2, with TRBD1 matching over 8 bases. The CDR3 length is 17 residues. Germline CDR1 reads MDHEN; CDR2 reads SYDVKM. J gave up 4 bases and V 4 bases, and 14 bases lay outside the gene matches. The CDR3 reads CASSSPGQARLGYGYTF. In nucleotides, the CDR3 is TGTGCCAGCAGTTCCCCGGGACAGGCCAGACTCGGCTATGGCTACACCTTC.

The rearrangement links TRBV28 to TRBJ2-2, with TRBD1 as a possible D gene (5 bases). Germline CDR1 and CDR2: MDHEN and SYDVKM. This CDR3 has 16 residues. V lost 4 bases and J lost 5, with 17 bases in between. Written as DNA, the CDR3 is TGTGCCAGCAGTTCCCCAGGGTCGCGGCAGACCGGGGAGCTGTTTTTT. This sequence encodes CASSSPGSRQTGELFF.

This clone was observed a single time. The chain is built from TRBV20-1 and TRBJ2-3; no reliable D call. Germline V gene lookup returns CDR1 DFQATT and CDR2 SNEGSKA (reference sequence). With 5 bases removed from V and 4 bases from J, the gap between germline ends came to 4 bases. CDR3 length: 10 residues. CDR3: CSAQADTQYF. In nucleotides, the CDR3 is TGCAGTGCTCAAGCAGATACGCAGTATTTT.